A single sample gave rise to the 25 T cell receptor beta chains below, sequenced in a study of human versus mouse CDR3 diversity and MHC coevolution. The repertoire was sequenced with immunoSEQ multiplex PCR; TCRdb's copy has only in-frame clones and lacks some. The sample carries roughly 80,000 clones, about 93% recorded once. The sequencing sample was made of naive CD4+ T cells from blood. Stated subset: CD45RO-negative CD62L-positive naive CD4 T cells. The receptors were gathered from a person between 25 and 75 years old in good health.

CDR3 bases: TGTGCCAGCAGCCAAGGGACAGCGGGGTCCTACGAGCAGTACTTC. It translates to CASSQGTAGSYEQYF. The chain carries TRBV14 and TRBJ2-7, with D possibly being TRBD2 (7 bases). CDR1 is SGHDN and CDR2 is FVKESK in the germline V gene. The CDR3 sequence is 15 residues long. The V end lost 1 base, the J end lost 1 base, and 11 bases lay between the germline ends.

This chain joins TRBV11-2 and TRBJ2-7; 7 positions match TRBD1. CDR3 length: 13 amino acids. Germline assignment: CDR1 SGHAT and CDR2 FQNNGV. V shed 8 bases, J shed 1 base, and the junction held 5 bases outside the gene matches. The DNA of the CDR3 is TGTGCCAGCGACCCAGGGGGATCCTACGAGCAGTACTTC. Translation gives CASDPGGSYEQYF.

This sequence joins TRBV5-1 and TRBJ1-6, with TRBD1 matching over 9 bases. In germline, CDR1 is SGHRS, CDR2 YFSETQ. V gave up 2 bases and J gave up 8 bases; unmatched junction bases: 5. The CDR3 loop spans 15 amino acids. The CDR3 DNA reads TGCGCCAGCAGCTTCCGGGACAGGGACGATTCACCCCTCCACTTT. The encoded protein is CASSFRDRDDSPLHF.

The chain recombines TRBV25-1 with TRBJ1-4; D is ambiguous. The V end lost 3 bases, the J end lost 0 bases, and 5 bases lay between the germline ends. Per germline, CDR1 MGHDK and CDR2 SYGVNS. The CDR3 covers 14 residues. The CDR3: CASSERTTNEKLFF. DNA for the CDR3: TGTGCCAGCAGTGAGAGGACAACTAATGAAAAACTGTTTTTT.

The chain employs TRBV18 and TRBJ2-7; D gene uncertain. Trimming pared 3 bases from V and 0 bases from J, leaving 9 bases between. The CDR3 totals 14 residues. The germline gives CDR1 KGHSH, CDR2 LQKENI. The chain's CDR3 is CASSPQLSSYEQYF. As DNA, the CDR3 is TGTGCCAGCTCACCGCAACTATCCTCCTACGAGCAGTACTTC.

V gene TRBV5-5 combines with J gene TRBJ2-5; TRBD1 aligns across 8 bases. V lost 0 bases and J lost 4; bases outside the gene matches: 11. The germline V gene encodes CDR1 SGHKS and CDR2 YYEKEE (reference sequence). This CDR3 contains 17 residues. CDR3 protein: CASSLVGAGGGLETQYF. The CDR3 coding sequence is TGTGCCAGCAGCTTGGTAGGGGCAGGGGGCGGATTAGAGACCCAGTACTTC.

The chain employs TRBV19 and TRBJ2-1; D gene ambiguous. V was shortened by 1 base and J by 6 bases, with 7 bases between the two germline ends. The CDR3 consists of 13 residues. The germline gives CDR1 LNHDA, CDR2 SQIVND (reference sequence). The CDR3 loop reads CASSIGLVNEQFF. The CDR3 DNA reads TGTGCCAGTAGTATAGGGCTAGTCAATGAGCAGTTCTTC.

The chain has TRBV5-8 and TRBJ2-3; 9 positions match TRBD2. Germline V CDR1 and CDR2: SGHTS, YDEGEE. V lost 1 base and J lost 2; bases outside the gene matches: 14. The CDR3 is made up of 19 amino acids. The CDR3 sequence is CASSLKRGATFDHTDTQYF. The CDR3 DNA reads as TGTGCCAGCAGCTTGAAGCGGGGGGCCACCTTTGACCACACAGATACGCAGTATTTT.

V usage is TRBV6-6 and J usage is TRBJ1-2; 7 bases map to TRBD1. Trimming took 5 bases from V and 8 from J; bases not matched to a gene: 5. Germline V CDR1 and CDR2: MNHNY, SVGAGI (reference sequence). CDR3 size: 12 residues. The CDR3 bases are TGTGCCAGCAGTCCCAGGGGGGTAGGCTACACCTTC. It specifies CASSPRGVGYTF.

The chain carries TRBV14 and TRBJ2-1, with 13 bases matching TRBD2. V lost 4 bases, J lost 4 bases, and 13 bases stayed unmatched. The CDR3 runs 19 residues. Germline V gives CDR1 SGHDN, CDR2 FVKESK. CDR3 region: CASSPGLAGSGPLYNEQFF. CDR3 nucleotides: TGTGCCAGCAGCCCGGGACTAGCGGGATCCGGACCCCTATACAATGAGCAGTTCTTC.

This clone was observed once. The chain employs TRBV5-8 and TRBJ2-7; 15 nucleotides line up with TRBD2. This CDR3 has 16 residues. CDR1 is SGHTS, CDR2 YDEGEE, per germline. V shed 4 bases and J 6 bases; nucleotides not matched to a gene: 8. In DNA form, the CDR3 reads TGTGCCAGCAGCCCTGGGACTAGCGGGAGGTGGGTCGAGCAGTACTTC. Translated: CASSPGTSGRWVEQYF. Supplemented by reference TRBV5-8 and TRBJ2-7, the full variable domain reads EAGVTQSPTHLIKTRGQQATLRCSPISGHTSVYWYQQALGLGLQFLLWYDEGEERNRGNFPPRFSGRQFPNYSSELNVNALELEDSALYLCASSPGTSGRWVEQYFGPGTRLTVT.

This chain connects TRBV25-1 to TRBJ2-5; 7 nucleotides line up with TRBD2. With 3 bases clipped from V and 7 bases from J, the junction kept 8 bases outside the gene matches. The V gene's germline CDR1 is MGHDK and CDR2 SYGVNS. The CDR3 is 14 residues long. CDR3 coding DNA: TGTGCCAGCAGTGACCCGGGGAGGGGTGGGACCCAGTACTTC. This codes for CASSDPGRGGTQYF.

This clone has a single count. The chain employs TRBV4-1 and TRBJ1-2; 7 bases are a match to TRBD1. The J segment lost 5 bases and the V segment lost 1 base, leaving 4 bases of the junction unmatched. CDR1 and CDR2 (germline): MGHRA, YSYEKL. The CDR3 sequence is 14 residues long. CDR3 amino acids: CASSQGGRGYGYTF. The DNA for the CDR3 is TGCGCCAGCAGCCAAGGAGGCAGGGGGTATGGCTACACCTTC.

The chain recombines TRBV5-4 with TRBJ2-7; 7 bases agree with TRBD1. There are 15 residues in the CDR3. V shed 1 base, J shed 3 bases, and the junction held 7 bases outside the gene matches. The germline V gene encodes CDR1 SGHNT and CDR2 YYREEE (reference sequence). DNA for the CDR3: TGTGCCAGCAGCTTGTCCGCTACAGGGGTCTACGAGCAGTACTTC. Translation: CASSLSATGVYEQYF.

The chain has TRBV19 and TRBJ1-3; no clear D. Trimming shortened V by 3 bases and J by 0 bases, and 9 bases separated the two germline ends. The germline gives CDR1 LNHDA, CDR2 SQIVND (reference sequence). CDR3 size: 15 residues. CDR3 bases: TGTGCCAGTAGTATGGCAGGCCTCTCTGGAAACACCATATATTTT. Protein product: CASSMAGLSGNTIYF.

This clone has a single count. The chain employs TRBV5-5 and TRBJ1-2, with 8 nucleotides matching TRBD1. The CDR3 is 14 residues long. Germline V gene data show CDR1 as SGHKS and CDR2 as YYEKEE (reference sequence). Trimming took 1 base from V and 8 from J; bases not matched to a gene: 7. This CDR3 reads CASSLWQGAEGYTF. CDR3 nucleotides: TGTGCCAGCAGCTTGTGGCAGGGGGCAGAGGGCTACACCTTC.

The chain couples TRBV5-1 to TRBJ2-5, with 7 nucleotides matching TRBD1. The CDR3 has 14 amino acids. The V gene end was trimmed by 5 bases and the J gene end by 4 bases; junction bases not matched to a gene: 8. Germline assignment: CDR1 SGHRS and CDR2 YFSETQ. CDR3 nucleotide sequence: TGCGCCAGCAGACACGAGACAGGGCCAGAGACCCAGTACTTC. Its translation: CASRHETGPETQYF. Drawing the rest from reference TRBV5-1 and TRBJ2-5, the complete variable domain is KAGVTQTPRYLIKTRGQQVTLSCSPISGHRSVSWYQQTPGQGLQFLFEYFSETQRNKGNFPGRFSGRQFSNSRSEMNVSTLELGDSALYLCASRHETGPETQYFGPGTRLLVL.

The chain is built from TRBV9 and TRBJ2-1; D is possibly TRBD2 (5 bases). Trimming left V 1 base short and J 2 bases short, with 13 bases between. Germline CDR1 is SGDLS and CDR2 is YYNGEE. This CDR3 region has 16 residues. CDR3 in amino acids: CASSVSVRGTYNEQFF. The CDR3 region has the DNA TGTGCCAGCAGCGTAAGCGTACGGGGAACCTACAATGAGCAGTTCTTC.

The chain is built from TRBV5-1 and TRBJ2-6; TRBD2 agrees at 10 bases. There are 18 residues in the CDR3. The germline CDR1 and CDR2 sequences are SGHRS and YFSETQ. Trimming took 4 bases from V and 0 from J; bases not matched to a gene: 7. Here the CDR3 reads CASSPALAGRSGANVLTF. CDR3 sequence (DNA): TGCGCCAGCAGCCCTGCACTAGCGGGACGCTCTGGGGCCAACGTCCTGACTTTC.

This chain's CDR3 is CASSPQRGVSYEQYF. The CDR3 DNA reads TGTGCCAGCAGCCCGCAGCGGGGGGTCTCCTACGAGCAGTACTTC. The rearrangement joins TRBV7-2 to TRBJ2-7, with 9 nucleotides matching TRBD2. Trimming at V came to 5 bases and at J to 0 bases, leaving 5 bases not matched to a gene. Germline V gene sequence: CDR1 SGHTA, CDR2 FQGNSA. The CDR3 extends over 15 amino acids.

The chain is built from TRBV5-8 and TRBJ1-3; D not certain. Trimming took 0 bases from V and 0 from J, leaving 13 bases between them. Germline V gene data show CDR1 as SGHTS and CDR2 as YDEGEE. The CDR3 totals 17 residues. The CDR3 loop is CASSLGRALSSGNTIYF. For the CDR3, the DNA is TGTGCCAGCAGCTTGGGGAGGGCCCTGAGCTCTGGAAACACCATATATTTT.

The chain combines TRBV9 with TRBJ1-2; 10 bases fit TRBD1. The CDR3 spans 15 residues. Germline trimming cut 4 bases from V and 2 bases from J; bases unmatched to any gene: 5. The germline V gene encodes CDR1 SGDLS and CDR2 YYNGEE. CDR3 nucleotides: TGTGCCAGCAGCCTGGGACAGGGGATAAACTATGGCTACACCTTC. Translation gives CASSLGQGINYGYTF.

This chain uses TRBV25-1 with TRBJ1-1, with TRBD1 matching 8 bases. CDR3 length: 15 amino acids. The junction had 8 bases not matched to a gene; V was cut back by 4 bases and J by 4 bases. The V gene's germline CDR1 is MGHDK and CDR2 SYGVNS. CDR3 in amino acids: CASSGDPGQGTEAFF. The CDR3, as DNA: TGTGCCAGCAGTGGAGACCCCGGACAGGGCACTGAAGCTTTCTTT.

The V gene is TRBV19, the J gene TRBJ1-1; TRBD1 aligns across 7 bases. J lost 6 bases, V lost 4 bases, and 11 bases had no gene match. Looked up from germline, CDR1 is LNHDA and CDR2 is SQIVND (reference sequence). This CDR3 is built from 15 residues. As DNA, the CDR3 is TGTGCCAGTAGTAAACGACCCGGACAGGCTTCTGAAGCTTTCTTT. It codes for CASSKRPGQASEAFF. The variable domain in full, completed from reference TRBV19 and TRBJ1-1, reads DGGITQSPKYLFRKEGQNVTLSCEQNLNHDAMYWYRQDPGQGLRLIYYSQIVNDFQKGDIAEGYSVSREKKESFPLTVTSAQKNPTAFYLCASSKRPGQASEAFFGQGTRLTVV.

The chain carries TRBV10-3 and TRBJ2-7; the match to TRBD1 covers 9 bases. The CDR3 runs 13 residues. With V trimmed by 8 bases and J by 4 bases, 6 bases remained unmatched. CDR1 is ENHRY and CDR2 is SYGVKD in the germline V gene. CDR3 nucleotides: TGTGCCATCTCCGGGACAGGGTCTTACGAGCAGTACTTC. Translated: CAISGTGSYEQYF.